Listed below are T cell receptor beta chains from one sample, sequenced in a study of blood T cell repertoires in COVID-19. Here immunoSEQ multiplex PCR was the method, and the copy in TCRdb shows in-frame clones only, minus some. The repertoire holds under 90,000 clones, with nearly 90% as singletons. Sequenced material: peripheral blood. These receptors were collected from a woman in her 50s with COVID-19, enrolled during active disease. CDR3s include the opening cysteine and the closing phenylalanine or tryptophan. The order of the fields is D gene, V gene, J gene, clone size, CDR3 protein, CDR3 DNA. D genes are given only for firm matches. Rows give clone size only sometimes, using once, few, many, or a class for an expanded clone.

TRBD1	TRBV6-5	TRBJ2-1	once	CASSYSRTGVNEQFF	TGTGCCAGCAGTTACTCGAGGACAGGGGTGAATGAGCAGTTCTTC
TRBD2	TRBV7-7	TRBJ2-2	-	CASSLQGLAGASDTGELFF	TGTGCTAGCAGCCTTCAAGGACTAGCGGGAGCGTCCGACACCGGGGAGCTGTTTTTT
-	TRBV19	TRBJ1-1	-	CASSNVGGTEAFF	TGTGCCAGTAGCAACGTGGGAGGTACTGAAGCTTTCTTT
-	TRBV5-4	TRBJ2-1	-	CASSSQGVVYNEQFF	TGTGCCAGCAGCTCACAGGGAGTAGTCTACAATGAGCAGTTCTTC
TRBD2	TRBV7-9	TRBJ2-1	-	CASSPRLAGRGEQFF	TGTGCCAGCAGCCCACGACTAGCGGGGAGGGGTGAGCAGTTCTTC
TRBD1	TRBV7-6	TRBJ2-1	-	CASSLGQDRERGNEQFF	TGTGCCAGCAGCTTGGGACAGGACAGGGAACGAGGCAATGAGCAGTTCTTC
-	TRBV2	TRBJ1-2	once	CASNPRGPGYTF	TGTGCCAGCAATCCCAGGGGCCCTGGCTACACCTTC
TRBD2	TRBV28	TRBJ2-1	-	CASSELPGLAGGYEQFF	TGTGCCAGCAGTGAACTTCCGGGACTAGCGGGAGGATATGAGCAGTTCTTC
-	TRBV4-1	TRBJ1-4	-	CASSQTGLGEKLFF	TGCGCCAGCAGCCAAACAGGGTTAGGGGAAAAACTGTTTTTT
-	TRBV28	TRBJ1-1	-	CASRPDLNTEAFF	TGTGCCAGCAGGCCTGACTTGAACACTGAAGCTTTCTTT
-	TRBV19	TRBJ2-3	-	CATGQHTDTQYF	TGTGCCACAGGACAGCACACAGATACGCAGTATTTT
-	TRBV7-3	TRBJ2-3	-	CASSQSGGSTDTQYF	TGTGCCAGCAGCCAAAGCGGAGGAAGCACAGATACGCAGTATTTT
-	TRBV11-2	TRBJ2-2	-	CASSPNTGELFF	TGTGCCAGCAGTCCAAACACCGGGGAGCTGTTTTTT
-	TRBV5-1	TRBJ2-3	-	CASSLRVGVTDTQYF	TGCGCCAGCAGTCTCAGGGTTGGGGTCACAGATACGCAGTATTTT
TRBD1	TRBV30	TRBJ2-7	-	CAWRAAGGNHEQYF	TGTGCCTGGAGGGCGGCAGGGGGTAACCACGAGCAGTACTTC
-	TRBV14	TRBJ2-6	once	CASSQDFFGSGWPGANVLTF	TGTGCCAGCAGCCAAGATTTTTTTGGGTCAGGGTGGCCTGGGGCCAACGTCCTGACTTTC
TRBD2	TRBV28	TRBJ2-7	-	CASSLSGRATYEQYF	TGTGCCAGCAGTCTGAGCGGGAGGGCCACTTACGAGCAGTACTTC
TRBD1	TRBV9	TRBJ1-2	once	CASSVDGTGGSLGGYTF	TGTGCCAGCAGCGTAGACGGGACAGGGGGCTCTTTAGGTGGCTACACCTTC
-	TRBV5-4	TRBJ2-7	-	CASSRRFGGWDEQYF	TGTGCCAGCAGCCGGCGGTTCGGGGGATGGGACGAGCAGTACTTC
TRBD2	TRBV29-1	TRBJ2-5	-	CSIERGLVQETQYF	TGCAGCATCGAACGGGGACTAGTTCAAGAGACCCAGTACTTC
TRBD1	TRBV10-3	TRBJ1-5	-	CAISESPETGVGGSNQPQHF	TGTGCCATCAGTGAAAGCCCCGAGACAGGGGTGGGAGGTAGCAATCAGCCCCAGCATTTT
TRBD1	TRBV11-2	TRBJ1-1	-	CASSYGTAATEAFF	TGTGCCAGCAGCTACGGGACAGCGGCGACTGAAGCTTTCTTT
TRBD2	TRBV19	TRBJ2-3	once	CASRGREADTQYF	TGTGCCAGTAGGGGGAGGGAGGCAGATACGCAGTATTTT
TRBD2	TRBV6-5	TRBJ2-7	once	CASKTTSGSTYEQYF	TGTGCCAGCAAAACGACTAGCGGGTCTACCTACGAGCAGTACTTC
TRBD1	TRBV6-5	TRBJ1-1	-	CASRGTGNTEAFF	TGTGCCAGCAGGGGGACAGGGAACACTGAAGCTTTCTTT
TRBD1	TRBV5-4	TRBJ2-7	-	CASAGGIQDEQYF	TGTGCCAGCGCAGGGGGCATTCAGGACGAGCAGTACTTC
-	TRBV11-3	TRBJ2-7	-	CASSRGGHHEQYF	TGTGCCAGCAGCCGCGGAGGGCACCACGAGCAGTACTTC
-	TRBV2	TRBJ1-3	few	CASSLGGFSGNTIYF	TGTGCCAGCAGTCTAGGGGGATTCTCTGGAAACACCATATATTTT
-	TRBV18	TRBJ2-5	-	CASSPGSGGETQYF	TGTGCCAGCTCACCGGGATCTGGGGGCGAGACCCAGTACTTC
-	TRBV11-2	TRBJ1-2	-	CASSPPRSNYGYTF	TGTGCCAGCAGCCCACCGCGGTCTAACTATGGCTACACCTTC
TRBD1	TRBV6-5	TRBJ1-6	-	CASSYQGARSPLHF	TGTGCCAGCAGTTACCAGGGGGCGCGGTCACCCCTCCACTTT
TRBD1	TRBV6-6	TRBJ2-5	-	CASRITGGAEETQYF	TGTGCCAGCAGGATTACAGGGGGCGCGGAGGAGACCCAGTACTTC
-	TRBV28	TRBJ2-2	-	CASSLLSRTGELFF	TGTGCCAGCAGTTTATTATCCAGAACCGGGGAGCTGTTTTTT
-	TRBV2	TRBJ2-2	few	CASLRDPPSGELFF	TGTGCCAGCTTGCGGGACCCCCCCAGCGGGGAGCTGTTTTTT
TRBD2	TRBV19	TRBJ2-1	-	CASSIGLAGGGDEQFF	TGTGCCAGTAGTATAGGACTAGCGGGAGGAGGGGATGAGCAGTTCTTC
-	TRBV28	TRBJ2-1	-	CASRTSSYNEQFF	TGTGCCAGCAGAACCAGCTCCTACAATGAGCAGTTCTTC
TRBD2	TRBV6-1	TRBJ2-3	once	CASSEASGSPDTQYF	TGTGCCAGCAGTGAAGCTAGCGGGAGCCCAGATACGCAGTATTTT
-	TRBV24-1	TRBJ1-3	-	CATRPLDSGNTIYF	TGTGCCACCAGACCGTTAGACTCTGGAAACACCATATATTTT
TRBD2	TRBV7-2	TRBJ2-2	-	CASIGPGLANTGELFF	TGTGCCAGCATCGGACCGGGACTAGCGAACACCGGGGAGCTGTTTTTT
-	TRBV7-3	TRBJ2-5	-	CASSRQVQETQYF	TGTGCCAGCAGCCGACAGGTGCAAGAGACCCAGTACTTC
TRBD1	TRBV28	TRBJ1-2	-	CASSSDAGTASNYGYTF	TGTGCCAGCAGCTCCGATGCTGGGACAGCTTCTAACTATGGCTACACCTTC
-	TRBV11-2	TRBJ2-1	-	CASSLGARANEQFF	TGTGCCAGCAGCTTAGGGGCCAGGGCCAATGAGCAGTTCTTC